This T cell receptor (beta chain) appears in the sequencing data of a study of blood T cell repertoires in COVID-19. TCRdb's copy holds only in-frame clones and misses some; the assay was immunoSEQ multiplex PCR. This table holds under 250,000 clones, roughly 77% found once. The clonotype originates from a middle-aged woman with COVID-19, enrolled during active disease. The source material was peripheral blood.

The CDR3 DNA is TGTGCCAGCAGCTACAAGGGGGCGGGAGGACCCTACGAGCAGTACTTC. This codes for CASSYKGAGGPYEQYF. This chain joins TRBV5-4 and TRBJ2-7; D perhaps matches TRBD2 (8 bases). Germline CDR1 SGHNT, CDR2 YYREEE (reference sequence). The CDR3 loop spans 16 amino acids. V gave up 3 bases and J gave up 2 bases, with 18 bases separating them.